The source of this T cell receptor beta chain is a study of Graves' ophthalmopathy and Graves' hyperthyroidism. In the study overall: Peripheral blood was gathered at the point of initial diagnosis, before any treatment started.

The CDR3 length is 14 residues. V lost 8 bases and J 0 bases, leaving 13 bases between the germline ends. Germline lookup yields CDR1 SGHVS and CDR2 FQNEAQ. Reliance was placed on clinical symptoms, serum thyroxine, TRAb, thyroid ultrasound and orbital computed tomography for diagnosis. Out of around 9.7 ml of fresh peripheral blood, PBMCs were obtained. Amplification of TCR beta CDR3 regions used RNA transcripts. Scientists carried out first-round RT-PCR using HTBI primers and then a second-round multiplex PCR. From the multiplex PCR reads, TCRdb called clonotypes with MiXCR, one entry per CDR3 protein. The sample records 360,000 or so distinct CDR3 sequences, around 16% being singletons. This clonotype has ten or more counts.

The receptor comes from a woman aged 18 to 35 with Graves' ophthalmopathy. What was sequenced was peripheral blood. V usage is TRBV7-8 and J usage is TRBJ1-1; perhaps TRBD1 as D (5 bases). The CDR3 DNA reads as TGTGCCAGCCGCGGGGCAGCGATGAACACTGAAGCTTTCTTT. Translation gives CASRGAAMNTEAFF.